Given below is one T cell receptor beta chain in context. What this receptor recognizes is not known. No much larger clone is present one base from it, and per-base qualities are unavailable. The sample belongs to a study of cytomegalovirus exposure and HLA in healthy donors (dated by TCRdb to about 2017). Study-wide context: An earlier analysis of 587 of the donors reported 276 Gb of sequence data and 95 million to 140 million unique TCR beta sequences obtained from about 200 million T cells. Donor age, sex, ethnicity and CMV serostatus were compiled alongside the repertoire data. An earlier analysis of 500 to 750 of the donors applied high-throughput TCR beta sequencing to assess whether each TCR beta V gene segment acted as functional or pseudogenic. A later analysis re-examined previously published TCR beta repertoires from roughly 720 donors and added high-resolution HLA genotyping to investigate patterns of TCR occurrence. Typing coverage differed by locus: A, B, C, DRB1 and DQB1 were typed in roughly 620-630 donors, DQA1 in 522, DPA1 in some 610, and DPB1 in approximately 450. Four or five DR-DQ haplotypes were handled as single units for association and clustering because linkage in the cohort was strong. Across 398 genotyped donors of the cohort, an average of roughly 250,000 unique TCR beta nucleotide sequences per donor were sequenced, and 15% to 20% of those sequences were non-productive. The study used immunosequencing to profile the T cell repertoires of around 600 subjects and linked those repertoires to cytomegalovirus serostatus. A later genetic analysis used genome-wide SNP genotypes for about 65% of the roughly 700 donors, treating that subset as a discovery cohort. The study combined high-throughput TCR immunosequencing, statistical association of individual TCRs with disease status, and machine learning to predict cytomegalovirus infection status. All discovery cohort repertoires had been generated on a single sequencing platform. An early release covering about 600 HLA-typed donors comprised around 300 gigabases of sequencing data and 65 million to 100 million unique TCR sequences. Besides the first cohort of 666 subjects, a separate validation cohort made up of 95 to 150 different subjects was used. HLA typing covered class I and class II loci at four-digit resolution. Among the roughly 410 genotyped donors, about 83% belonged to the genetic ancestry cluster associated with self-reported Caucasian donors. In the later analysis, no new phenotypic data were used to find candidate immune exposures; instead, reliance was placed on TCR beta sequences and their occurrence across donors. The study aimed to test whether signatures of past pathogen exposure could be identified by cataloging public T cell receptors.

The investigation overall reported the following: In both the original and validation cohorts, the classifier was reported to diagnose cytomegalovirus status with high specificity and sensitivity. A later analysis associated about 17,000 TCR beta sequences with specific HLA alleles at a false discovery rate of 0.05. A few of the identified cytomegalovirus-associated TCR beta chains were confirmed in vitro to be specific for cytomegalovirus antigens. While some public TCRs were present in many individuals, most TCR sequences turned up only very rarely across donors. An association between a missense DCLRE1C variant and V-gene and J-gene trimming of TCR beta chains was found in a later genetic analysis and replicated in an independent cohort. According to a later genetic analysis, donors in an Asian-associated ancestry cluster had fewer N-insertions in productive TCRs than the approximately 630-donor mean. This cohort had only TCR beta chains sequenced, and the lack of alpha or paired-chain data limited which features could be detected. An earlier analysis of around 500 of the donors showed that most TCR beta V segments appeared in productive rearrangements either about 87% or about 30% of the time, which broadly matched IMGT annotations. Several of the top co-occurrence clusters appeared to be linked to parvovirus B19, influenza, CMV and Epstein-Barr virus, according to a later analysis. A later analysis found that most CMV-associated TCR beta chains appeared HLA-restricted, with HLA associations seemingly driven largely by CMV exposure. A cluster of highly shared sequence variants was judged likely to represent a technical artifact of the sequencing pipeline. Correlated functional status among segregating V segments might be attributable to linkage disequilibrium, but an unknown experimental factor could not be ruled out. A later analysis found that TCR association rates varied across HLA loci, with DRB1 alleles showing the most associated TCRs and HLA-C alleles the fewest. It was suggested by the authors that the approach could potentially be generalized to other disease states and immunological phenotypes. Because counts were too low, around 18 rarely observed V segments, including chromosome 9 orphons, were left out of the earlier analysis of some 600 of the donors. Assigning TCR associations to individual alleles was difficult when HLA alleles, especially DR and DQ, strongly co-occurred. The study listed approximately 160 TCR beta chains as associated with cytomegalovirus. In a later analysis, HLA-associated TCR beta chains showed more clonal expansion and lower generation probabilities than non-associated chains that were equally common. Because HLA typing was missing for some donors at each locus, association tests included only the typed subset. The 87-base-pair reads could not distinguish some IMGT-functional V segments, including TRBV6-2 and TRBV6-3, so those segments were excluded. The only immune exposure information available for the cohort was CMV serostatus. Presence/absence analyses assumed roughly uniform sequencing depth across donors, an assumption that may not hold. A further reported finding was that TCR beta sequences accurately predicted the HLA-A and HLA-B alleles for most subjects in the first cohort.

The receptor library was made with the immunoSEQ multiplex PCR assay. For the multiplex PCR, a mixture combining 60 forward primers for TCR Vbeta segments and 13 reverse primers for TCR Jbeta segments was used. A multiplex PCR assay on genomic DNA amplified the CDR3 region of rearranged TCR beta genes. On the Illumina HiSeq System, the amplified TCR beta libraries were sequenced as 87-base-pair reads. The authors' analysis ran thus. A later analysis counted 75 million to 100 million unique TCR beta chains across the 650 to 700 repertoires, and 9.5 million to 11 million of these chains were shared by at least two donors. To remove PCR and sequencing errors, raw reads were error-corrected and collapsed into unique sequences using a nearest-neighbor algorithm that merged closely related sequences. To assign V, D and J gene segments, CDR3 sequences were aligned to IMGT reference sequences. For a sequence to be retained, a match of at least six nucleotides to both a V gene segment and a J gene segment was required. Rearrangements were classified as productive when the CDR3 lacked stop codons and remained in frame with V and J, and all other rearrangements were classified as non-productive. Following IMGT convention, CDR3 was defined as the stretch from the second conserved V-encoded cysteine up to the conserved J-encoded phenylalanine. In an earlier analysis of roughly 580 of the donors, sequences lacking an unambiguous match to a single V gene segment were excluded. In an earlier analysis of a few hundred of the donors, V segments were called functional above 56.7% productive rearrangements and were called segregating when the between-donor standard deviation exceeded 5%. A statistical classification framework was built for diagnosing cytomegalovirus status from the catalog of TCR beta chain sequences. A later analysis assigned V and J genes by comparing TCR nucleotide sequences with IMGT/GENE-DB human TR gene sequences. A later analysis assigned CDR3 sequences and most-parsimonious VDJ recombination scenarios with the TCRdist pipeline. In a later analysis, each TCR beta chain was defined by its CDR3 amino acid sequence together with its V-gene family, and reads without a unique V-gene family were excluded. As a way to deal with suspected cross-contamination and a sequencing artifact, a later analysis dropped 500 to 700 nucleotide sequences that were highly shared and had low generation probability. In a later analysis, a clonal expansion index for each public chain was calculated from normalized within-repertoire ranks of inferred template counts. A later analysis computed generation probabilities with a VDJ recombination model fitted to out-of-frame rearrangements, and checked the results against IGoR. Hypergeometric tests were used in a later analysis to score TCR-TCR, TCR-HLA and TCR-CMV co-occurrence, with a repertoire-size bias correction applied to the TCR pairs. In a later analysis, false discovery rates were estimated by permuting HLA or CMV assignments 20 times. In a later analysis, co-occurring TCRs were grouped using DBSCAN, with TCRdist sequence similarity added in when clustering inside HLA-allele-positive subsets. For co-occurrence clustering, repertoires with fewer than 30,000 or more than 120,000 public chains were excluded, along with 5 or 6 repertoires with anomalous nucleotide sharing. In its TCRdb copy, this immuneACCESS table keeps in-frame sequences only and misses some clones. Where compared with another copy, unresolved V genes explain less than half of these, and the others have no known cause. The V and J calls and clone size come from that table; D and trimming were worked out from the DNA. The table for this sample lists more than 95,000 clones; approximately 64% of them were counted only once. The top ten clonotypes cover roughly 3.2% of the sample.

The CDR3 starts with the cysteine, ends with the phenylalanine, and has 12 residues. The sequence is cut down to CDR3 DNA, 36 bases in frame from base 1. V and J are truncated by 3 bases and 0 bases respectively, leaving an intervening sequence of 5 bases. CDR1 SQVTM and CDR2 ANQGSEA are derived from the germline V gene. In total, roughly 710 healthy bone marrow donors made up the cohort. Cohort members were all nominally healthy when sampled, although unrecorded immune exposures were likely present. The donor tested CMV seronegative, placing the donor among the 350 or so seronegative members of the cohort. A peripheral blood sample was collected from each donor, and TCR beta sequencing was performed on peripheral blood mononuclear cells. The Qiagen DNeasy Blood Extraction Kit was used to extract genomic DNA from the blood cell samples.

The sequence was collected from a man aged 55-75 years in good health and CMV-seronegative. Sequencing used PBMCs. The receptor chain draws on TRBV29-1 and TRBJ2-5; TRBD1 is perhaps the D gene, given 5 matching bases. The DNA is as follows: TGCAGCGTTGAGGACAACCAAGAGACCCAGTACTTC. Its protein product is CSVEDNQETQYF. Reference TRBV29-1 and TRBJ2-5 proteins supply the regions before and after the CDR3; the full variable domain is: SAVISQKPSRDICQRGTSLTIQCQVDSQVTMMFWYRQQPGQSLTLIATANQGSEATYESGFVIDKFPISRPNLTFSTLTVSNMSPEDSSIYLCSVEDNQETQYFGPGTRLLVL.